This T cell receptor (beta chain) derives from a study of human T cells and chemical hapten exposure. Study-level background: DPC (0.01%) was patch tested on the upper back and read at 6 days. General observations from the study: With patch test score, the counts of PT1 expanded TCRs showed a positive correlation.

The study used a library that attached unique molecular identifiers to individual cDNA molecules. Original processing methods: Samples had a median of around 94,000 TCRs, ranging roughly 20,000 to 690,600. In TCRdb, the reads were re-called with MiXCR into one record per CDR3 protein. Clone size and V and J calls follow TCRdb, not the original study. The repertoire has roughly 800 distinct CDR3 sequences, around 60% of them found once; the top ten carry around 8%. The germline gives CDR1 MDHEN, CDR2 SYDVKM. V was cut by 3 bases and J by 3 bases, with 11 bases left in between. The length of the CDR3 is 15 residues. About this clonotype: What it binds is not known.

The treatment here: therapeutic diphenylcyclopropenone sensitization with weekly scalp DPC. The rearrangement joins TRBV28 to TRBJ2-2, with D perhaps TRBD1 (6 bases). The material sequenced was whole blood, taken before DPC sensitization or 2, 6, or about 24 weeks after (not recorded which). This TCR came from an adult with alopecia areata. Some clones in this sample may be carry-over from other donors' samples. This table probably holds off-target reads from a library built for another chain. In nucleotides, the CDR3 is TGTGCCAGCAGTTTGTTAAGGGGGTACACCGGGGAGCTGTTTTTT. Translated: CASSLLRGYTGELFF.